This TCR beta chain is from a study of CD8+ T cells in alopecia areata. Extracted RNA was reverse transcribed, and the resulting cDNA served as sequencing template. The protocol was immunoSEQ multiplex PCR, while the TCRdb copy is restricted to in-frame clones and leaves out a portion. Of 150,000 to 200,000 clones listed, under 80% are singletons. V gave up 2 bases and J gave up 9 bases, with 16 bases separating them. The length of the CDR3 is 14 residues. Germline values: CDR1 SGHAT, CDR2 FQNNGV. Treatment indicated: oral pan-JAK inhibitor, 5-10 mg twice daily. This sample comprised CD4+ T cells sorted from blood, obtained around week 50, from a patient treated with tofacitinib. The rearrangement uses TRBV11-2 and TRBJ1-1; TRBD1 is a possible D gene (6 bases). This TCR was sampled from a human donor with alopecia areata. The CDR3 loop is CASSLPSQGGKAFF. The CDR3 coding sequence is TGTGCCAGCAGCTTACCTTCACAGGGTGGGAAAGCTTTCTTT.